This passage covers 11 T cell receptor beta chains from one sample sequenced in a study of T cell repertoires in cytomegalovirus infection. Via MiXCR, TCRdb re-called the reads, giving one row per CDR3 protein. The profile shows about 310,000 distinct CDR3 sequences, around a sixth of them singletons. The material sequenced was PBMCs. These receptors came from a human donor in good health (CMV status not recorded). Some clones in this sample may be carry-over from other donors' samples.

This clonotype was counted ten times or more. Written as DNA, the CDR3 is TGTGCCAGCAGCCCGGGACTAGCGGACTACAATGAGCAGTTCTTC. Translation: CASSPGLADYNEQFF. The V and J genes are TRBV6-1 and TRBJ2-1; 11 bases match TRBD2. Unmatched junction bases numbered 4, after V lost 6 bases and J lost 3 bases. In germline, CDR1 is MNHNS, CDR2 SASEGT. This CDR3 region has 15 residues.

Ten or more counts support this clonotype. The chain employs TRBV28 and TRBJ2-5, with D tentatively TRBD2 (7 bases). The CDR3 sequence is 16 residues long. V lost 4 bases and J lost 5, with 20 bases in between. Germline CDR1 MDHEN, CDR2 SYDVKM. CDR3 loop: CASSSPWSGGGETQYF. CDR3 nucleotides: TGTGCCAGCAGTTCCCCTTGGTCGGGGGGCGGGGAGACCCAGTACTTC.

This clonotype was seen repeatedly, ten times or more. V gene TRBV7-3 combines with J gene TRBJ2-7; perhaps D is TRBD1 or TRBD2 (6 bases each). From germline, CDR1 is SGHTA and CDR2 FQGTGA. The ends were cut back, 4 bases at V and 4 bases at J, with 17 bases in the middle. This CDR3 is built from 15 residues. The CDR3 reads CASSSYREVGYEQYF. The CDR3 DNA is TGTGCCAGCAGCTCCTACAGGGAGGTAGGATACGAGCAGTACTTC.

This clonotype was detected a few times. The rearrangement links TRBV5-1 to TRBJ2-5, with 8 bases that match TRBD2. The V gene's germline CDR1 is SGHRS and CDR2 YFSETQ. This CDR3 is 15 amino acids long. The V gene end was trimmed by 4 bases and the J gene end by 0 bases; junction bases not matched to a gene: 5. The CDR3 protein is CASSTLTSDQETQYF. Written as DNA, the CDR3 is TGCGCCAGCAGCACCTTGACTAGCGACCAAGAGACCCAGTACTTC.

This clonotype was recorded many times. The chain carries TRBV7-9 and TRBJ1-1, with unresolved D. From germline, CDR1 is SEHNR and CDR2 FQNEAQ (reference sequence). With 6 bases removed from V and 1 base from J, the gap between germline ends came to 9 bases. The CDR3 contains 13 residues. This chain's CDR3 is CASRSGQNTEAFF. The CDR3 nucleotides are TGTGCCAGCAGGAGCGGCCAGAACACTGAAGCTTTCTTT.

V and J are TRBV5-1 and TRBJ1-6, with D possibly TRBD1 on 6 matching bases. Germline CDR1 SGHRS, CDR2 YFSETQ. The ends were cut back, 6 bases at V and 7 bases at J, with 14 bases in the middle. The CDR3 runs to 14 residues. CDR3 DNA: TGCGCCAGCACTCTGGGGGGGCTAAATTCACCCCTCCACTTT. Encoded protein: CASTLGGLNSPLHF.

In this sample, this clonotype turned up a few times. This chain connects TRBV28 to TRBJ2-7; 8 bases agree with TRBD1. With V trimmed by 8 bases and J by 3 bases, 9 bases remained unmatched. The germline V gene encodes CDR1 MDHEN and CDR2 SYDVKM. CDR3 size: 14 residues. CDR3 nucleotides: TGTGCCAGCGGCCGGGGACAGGTACGCTACGAGCAGTACTTC. It yields the protein CASGRGQVRYEQYF.

This chain joins TRBV6-6 and TRBJ2-3; 14 bases agree with TRBD2. The V segment lost 0 bases and the J segment 1 base; nucleotides outside the gene matches: 6. The CDR3 has 19 amino acids. CDR1 is MNHNY and CDR2 is SVGAGI in the germline V gene (reference sequence). CDR3 bases: TGTGCCAGCAGTTACTCTGGACTAGCGGGGGGACCCGGCACAGATACGCAGTATTTT. Translated: CASSYSGLAGGPGTDTQYF.

This clonotype turned up a few times. The rearrangement links TRBV7-2 to TRBJ1-1; 7 bases map to TRBD1. V gave up 6 bases and J gave up 0 bases; unmatched junction bases: 4. The CDR3 extends over 14 amino acids. CDR1 is SGHTA and CDR2 is FQGNSA in the germline V gene. This CDR3 is CASRAGTVNTEAFF. The CDR3 bases are TGTGCCAGCAGAGCCGGGACAGTGAACACTGAAGCTTTCTTT. Full variable domain (missing parts from reference TRBV7-2 and TRBJ1-1): GAGVSQSPSNKVTEKGKDVELRCDPISGHTALYWYRQSLGQGLEFLIYFQGNSAPDKSGLPSDRFSAERTGGSVSTLTIQRTQQEDSAVYLCASRAGTVNTEAFFGQGTRLTVV.

In its sample, this clonotype was seen many times. This chain links TRBV12-3 or TRBV12-4 with TRBJ1-4, with D uncertain. V dropped 3 bases and J dropped 5 bases, with 10 bases sitting between them. CDR3 size: 14 residues. In DNA, the CDR3 is TGTGCCAGCAGTTTTCGTGCAGAGAATGAAAAACTGTTTTTT. Amino acids: CASSFRAENEKLFF.

Many counts were recorded for this clonotype. This chain connects TRBV7-6 to TRBJ2-4, with D uncertain. Germline assignment: CDR1 SGHVS and CDR2 FNYEAQ. The CDR3 is 12 amino acids. The V and J ends lost 1 base and 8 bases respectively, with 6 bases between them. The CDR3 DNA sequence: TGTGCCAGCAGCTTAGTTCAAGACATTCAGTACTTC. Translation gives CASSLVQDIQYF. Complete variable domain (other parts from reference TRBV7-6 and TRBJ2-4): GAGVSQSPRYKVTKRGQDVALRCDPISGHVSLYWYRQALGQGPEFLTYFNYEAQQDKSGLPNDRFSAERPEGSISTLTIQRTEQRDSAMYRCASSLVQDIQYFGAGTRLSVL.